Below, 6 T cell receptor beta chains from the same sample are listed, as sequenced in a study of blood T cell repertoires in COVID-19. TCRdb keeps only in-frame clones here, not all; method: immunoSEQ multiplex PCR. The sample consists of 300,000 to 400,000 clones, approximately 86% of them appearing once. The sequencing input was PBMCs or T cells enriched from blood (not recorded which). These TCRs come from a woman aged 40 to 55 with acute COVID-19.

The V call is TRBV29-1, the J call TRBJ1-1; 8 positions match TRBD1. Trimming removed 8 bases from V and 3 bases from J; junction bases left unmatched: 5. The CDR3 is 12 amino acids. The germline gives CDR1 SQVTM, CDR2 ANQGSEA. CDR3 bases: TGCAGCACCGACAGGGGCGACACTGAAGCTTTCTTT. Residues: CSTDRGDTEAFF.

This clone showed up just a few times. The J gene is TRBJ1-4, the V gene TRBV9; TRBD1 matches at 7 bases. Germline V lookup: CDR1 SGDLS, CDR2 YYNGEE. The ends lost 3 bases at V and 5 bases at J; junction bases unmatched: 7. The CDR3 extends over 15 amino acids. The CDR3 protein is CASSAGTVTNEKLFF. The DNA of the CDR3 is TGTGCCAGCAGCGCCGGGACAGTGACAAATGAAAAACTGTTTTTT.

The chain couples TRBV5-6 to TRBJ2-3; D is uncertain. CDR1 and CDR2 from the germline V gene are SGHDT and YYEEEE. The CDR3 has 17 amino acids. The V end was cut by 0 bases, the J end by 3 bases, with 17 bases between. The CDR3 here is CASSLVDSPAPTDTQYF. The CDR3 DNA sequence: TGTGCCAGCAGCTTGGTGGATAGCCCAGCTCCTACAGATACGCAGTATTTT.

The V gene is TRBV2, the J gene TRBJ2-6; 8 nucleotides line up with TRBD1. Looked up from germline, CDR1 is SNHLY and CDR2 is FYNNEI. The trim removed 10 bases at V and 1 base at J, leaving 6 bases unmatched. CDR3 length: 15 amino acids. The CDR3: CATGDRGSGANVLTF. CDR3 coding DNA: TGTGCCACGGGCGACAGGGGATCTGGGGCCAACGTCCTGACTTTC. Full variable domain (remainder filled in from reference TRBV2 and TRBJ2-6): EPEVTQTPSHQVTQMGQEVILRCVPISNHLYFYWYRQILGQKVEFLVSFYNNEISEKSEIFDDQFSVERPDGSNFTLKIRSTKLEDSAMYFCATGDRGSGANVLTFGAGSRLTVL.

This chain joins TRBV19 and TRBJ1-4; TRBD1 is a possible D gene (5 bases). Germline CDR1 LNHDA, CDR2 SQIVND (reference sequence). Trimming stripped 8 bases from V and 11 bases from J, with 21 bases between. This CDR3 has 14 amino acids. This CDR3 reads CASQLGREKKKLFF. For the CDR3, the DNA is TGTGCCAGTCAATTGGGACGGGAGAAGAAGAAACTGTTTTTT.

CDR3 sequence reads: CTSSHPGTSGGSSYNEQFF. The CDR3 coding sequence is TGCACCAGCAGCCATCCTGGGACTAGCGGGGGGAGCTCCTACAATGAGCAGTTCTTC. V and J are TRBV1 and TRBJ2-1; the table's D gene call, TRBD2, was not cross checked with the DNA. TRBV1 represents a pseudogene. The CDR3 length is 19 residues.